The 21 T cell receptor beta chains listed next were all sequenced from one sample in a study of Graves' ophthalmopathy and Graves' hyperthyroidism. The authors amplified TCR beta CDR3 regions from RNA transcripts. The first round was an RT-PCR with HTBI primers, and the second round was a multiplex PCR. TCRdb re-called the multiplex PCR reads through MiXCR, storing one row per CDR3 protein. Altogether about 740,000 distinct CDR3 sequences are present, roughly two fifths being singletons, with the ten largest covering about 40%. The sequenced sample consisted of peripheral blood. These receptors were collected from an adult man with Graves' ophthalmopathy.

The chain joins TRBV10-3 to TRBJ2-2; D is possibly TRBD1 or TRBD2 (6 bases each). The CDR3 sequence is 18 residues long. From germline, CDR1 is ENHRY and CDR2 SYGVKD. V was trimmed by 0 bases and J by 6 bases, leaving 20 bases between them. The CDR3 DNA follows: TGTGCCATCAGTGAGTCGGCGCCAGGGGACTTGGCCTCCGGGGAGCTGTTTTTT. Amino acid sequence: CAISESAPGDLASGELFF.

This chain links TRBV5-6 with TRBJ2-2, with D perhaps matching TRBD2 (5 bases). V was shortened by 4 bases and J by 0 bases, with 13 bases between the two germline ends. Germline V lookup: CDR1 SGHDT, CDR2 YYEEEE. The CDR3 is 16 amino acids. The CDR3 DNA sequence: TGTGCCAGCAGCCTGAGGGTAGGTGCGAACACCGGGGAGCTGTTTTTT. This sequence encodes CASSLRVGANTGELFF.

There are many counts of this clonotype. V and J are TRBV2 and TRBJ1-6; D is possibly TRBD1 (5 bases). Trimming cost V 3 bases and J 4 bases, with 10 bases left between them. The CDR3 sequence is 15 residues long. CDR1 SNHLY and CDR2 FYNNEI come from the germline V gene. The CDR3 DNA reads TGTGCCAGCAGTGACCAGGGAAATTATAATTCACCCCTCCACTTT. It codes for CASSDQGNYNSPLHF.

This clonotype turned up a few times. The chain carries TRBV6-5 and TRBJ1-6, with a possible D match to TRBD1 (5 bases). This CDR3 has 13 residues. V lost 7 bases to trimming and J lost 5 bases, with 9 bases between them. Germline CDR1 MNHEY, CDR2 SVGAGI. This CDR3 is CASNGANNSPLHF. Written as DNA, the CDR3 is TGTGCCAGCAACGGGGCAAATAATTCACCCCTCCACTTT.

The rearrangement uses TRBV19 and TRBJ2-5; 8 bases are shared with TRBD1. The CDR3 spans 14 residues. Per germline, CDR1 LNHDA and CDR2 SQIVND (reference sequence). The trim removed 10 bases at V and 1 base at J, leaving 8 bases unmatched. CDR3 loop: CATSDRVGQETQYF. The CDR3 DNA reads TGTGCCACCTCGGACAGGGTCGGCCAAGAGACCCAGTACTTC.

In its sample, this clonotype was seen many times. The chain has TRBV6-5 and TRBJ1-6; 7 bases are shared with TRBD1. The junction had 6 bases not matched to a gene; V was cut back by 8 bases and J by 5 bases. The CDR3 spans 14 residues. CDR1 and CDR2 (germline): MNHEY, SVGAGI. The CDR3: CASSSGTDNSPLHF. In DNA form, the CDR3 reads TGTGCCAGCTCCTCGGGGACAGATAATTCACCCCTCCACTTT.

This clonotype was seen ten or more times. The CDR3 spells CSATDRGLGANVLTF. For the CDR3, the DNA is TGCAGTGCTACGGACAGGGGGCTGGGGGCCAACGTCCTGACTTTC. The chain has TRBV20-1 and TRBJ2-6, with TRBD1 matching over 11 bases. This CDR3 comprises 15 residues. Trimming cost V 4 bases and J 4 bases; bases outside gene matches: 3. CDR1 and CDR2 (germline): DFQATT, SNEGSKA (reference sequence).

Notes on this clonotype: This may come from a read error, since a much larger clone is one base off. The chain couples TRBV7-9 to TRBJ2-7; the D gene could be TRBD1 or TRBD2 (6 bases each). CDR1 is SEHNR, CDR2 FQNEAQ, per germline (reference sequence). The CDR3 contains 16 residues. V was clipped by 5 bases and J by 1 base, with 18 bases between them. The CDR3 sequence is CASSQLRGGMSYEQYF. For the CDR3, the DNA is TGTGCCAGCAGCCAACTGAGAGGGGGGATGTCCTACGAGCAGTACTTC.

The J gene is TRBJ1-5, the V gene TRBV5-1; 7 nucleotides align to TRBD1. Losses at the gene ends were 5 bases for V and 3 bases for J; bases not matched to a gene: 8. The CDR3 contains 15 residues. Germline loops: CDR1 SGHRS, CDR2 YFSETQ. DNA for the CDR3: TGCGCCAGCAGTCCCGACAGGGCCTTCAATCAGCCCCAGCATTTT. It yields the protein CASSPDRAFNQPQHF.

The chain couples TRBV4-3 to TRBJ2-7; unclear D gene. The germline V gene encodes CDR1 LGHNA and CDR2 YSLEER. The CDR3 is 15 amino acids. V lost 1 base and J 3 bases, leaving 13 bases between the germline ends. In DNA, the CDR3 is TGCGCCAGCAGCCAAGTTATGAACTCACTCTACGAGCAGTACTTC. This sequence encodes CASSQVMNSLYEQYF.

This clonotype was seen repeatedly, ten times or more. The V gene is TRBV10-2, the J gene TRBJ2-7; 9 bases map to TRBD1. With V trimmed by 8 bases and J by 4 bases, 9 bases remained unmatched. The germline CDR1 and CDR2 sequences are WSHSY and SAAADI. CDR3 length: 14 residues. The CDR3: CASGPGTGRYEQYF. DNA for the CDR3: TGCGCCAGCGGTCCAGGGACAGGGCGATACGAGCAGTACTTC.

Ten or more counts support this clonotype. The chain couples TRBV20-1 to TRBJ2-7; perhaps TRBD1 as D (5 bases). V was cut by 0 bases and J by 3 bases, with 15 bases left in between. The CDR3 is 15 residues long. Per the germline V gene, CDR1 is DFQATT and CDR2 is SNEGSKA (reference sequence). CDR3 amino acids: CSARDREGDSYEQYF. The CDR3 region has the DNA TGCAGTGCTAGAGATCGTGAAGGGGATAGCTACGAGCAGTACTTC.

This chain uses TRBV15 with TRBJ1-2, with D uncertain. The CDR3 has 13 amino acids. Trimming took 3 bases from V and 3 from J, leaving 8 bases between them. CDR1 is LNHNV and CDR2 is YYDKDF in the germline V gene (reference sequence). The CDR3 sequence is CATSSGTYYGYTF. CDR3 sequence (DNA): TGTGCCACCAGCAGCGGAACCTACTATGGCTACACCTTC.

This clonotype was counted a few times. This rearrangement joins TRBV19 to TRBJ1-1; possibly TRBD1 for D (5 bases). Germline lookup yields CDR1 LNHDA and CDR2 SQIVND (reference sequence). Trimming left V 5 bases short and J 5 bases short, with 18 bases between. The CDR3 length is 15 residues. The CDR3 DNA reads as TGTGCCAGTAGTCCCGAACGGGGGGTTGGGACTGAAGCTTTCTTT. It translates to CASSPERGVGTEAFF.

The rearrangement joins TRBV29-1 to TRBJ2-7; 7 bases fit TRBD1. The CDR3 consists of 13 residues. Germline assignment: CDR1 SQVTM and CDR2 ANQGSEA. V lost 7 bases and J lost 0; bases outside the gene matches: 6. CDR3 in amino acids: CSGTGQLSYEQYF. Written as DNA, the CDR3 is TGCAGCGGTACGGGACAGCTCTCCTACGAGCAGTACTTC.

V is TRBV29-1 and J is TRBJ2-5, with 8 bases that match TRBD1. Per germline, CDR1 SQVTM and CDR2 ANQGSEA. CDR3 size: 13 residues. V lost 8 bases to trimming and J lost 1 base; unmatched junction nucleotides: 6. The chain's CDR3 is CSSYRGTQETQYF. CDR3 in DNA: TGCAGCTCATACAGGGGGACCCAAGAGACCCAGTACTTC.

The chain recombines TRBV7-9 with TRBJ1-2; 9 bases agree with TRBD1. Germline V gene data show CDR1 as SEHNR and CDR2 as FQNEAQ (reference sequence). CDR3 length equals 20 residues. Unmatched junction bases numbered 20, after V lost 3 bases and J lost 3 bases. CDR3 in amino acids: CASSLPTRGTGIPYDYGYTF. The DNA of the CDR3 is TGTGCCAGCAGCTTGCCAACCCGGGGGACAGGGATACCTTATGACTATGGCTACACCTTC.

The chain recombines TRBV7-9 with TRBJ2-7, with 8 positions matching TRBD1. Trimming took 5 bases from V and 4 from J; bases not matched to a gene: 7. Germline values: CDR1 SEHNR, CDR2 FQNEAQ (reference sequence). This CDR3 is 14 amino acids long. CDR3 nucleotide sequence: TGTGCCAGCAGCGACTGGACAGGGTCTTACGAGCAGTACTTC. It specifies CASSDWTGSYEQYF.

The CDR3 DNA sequence: TGTGCCAGCAGCGCAGGGACAGATGCTAGCTATGGCTACACCTTC. Its protein is CASSAGTDASYGYTF. V and J are TRBV9 and TRBJ1-2, with TRBD1 matching 7 bases. This CDR3 comprises 15 residues. Unmatched junction bases numbered 9, after V lost 3 bases and J lost 4 bases. Looked up from germline, CDR1 is SGDLS and CDR2 is YYNGEE.

This chain connects TRBV7-3 to TRBJ1-4, with TRBD1 identical over 7 bases. The CDR3 has 10 residues. Trimming cost V 9 bases and J 16 bases; bases outside gene matches: 8. CDR1 is SGHTA and CDR2 is FQGTGA in the germline V gene. The CDR3 DNA reads as TGTGCCAGGGTTACCGGGACAGAGTTTTTT. It is translated as CARVTGTEFF.

The rearrangement links TRBV20-1 to TRBJ1-2; maybe TRBD1 (5 bases). CDR1 and CDR2 (germline): DFQATT, SNEGSKA (reference sequence). Between the trimmed V and J ends, which lost 2 bases and 7 bases, there was a span of 20 bases. The length of the CDR3 is 15 residues. The CDR3 here is CSARSHNRIFFGYTF. The CDR3 coding sequence is TGCAGTGCTAGATCCCACAACAGGATTTTCTTTGGCTACACCTTC.